The present TCR beta chain was sequenced within a study of T cells in Graves' hyperthyroidism and ophthalmopathy (dated by TCRdb to the late 2010s). Some background on the complete study: Peripheral blood was collected at initial diagnosis, before any treatment. In addition, the study compared T-cell repertoires in thyroid tissue and in blood from about 6 Graves' hyperthyroidism patients. A discovery cohort of about 95 patients, approximately 45 with Graves' ophthalmopathy and 55 to 60 with stable Graves' hyperthyroidism, was used to find distinguishing TCR V-J signatures. An independent validation cohort of fewer than 20 hyperthyroidism patients and 15 or so patients who later progressed to ophthalmopathy tested prospective prediction of ophthalmopathy. TCR Vbeta CDR3 sequencing of roughly 140 peripheral blood samples (43 ophthalmopathy, roughly 72 hyperthyroidism and about 17 progressor patients) is reported in the paper. The 100 discovery patients were divided at random into training and test sets in a 7:3 ratio. Once sampling was done, hyperthyroidism patients were given methimazole at a starting dose of 30 mg daily, whereas ophthalmopathy patients were given high-dose intravenous methylprednisolone. The research as a whole found: Sample size was not statistically predetermined, and blinding of investigators to group allocation was not performed. A model built on a 13 V-J signature distinguished ophthalmopathy from stable hyperthyroidism, reaching roughly 88% sensitivity and around 81% specificity in cross-validation and 80%/75% in testing. In validation, the model predicted progression to ophthalmopathy a median of about 5.9 months before onset, with about 67% sensitivity and more than 72% specificity. Most expanded thyroid clonotypes (frequency above 0.001) were also detected in blood, a finding suggesting that blood repertoires may reflect thyroid immune responses.

A word on this clonotype: The antigen this receptor binds is unknown. The input lacks base qualities; no much larger clone sits a single base away.

The TCR beta CDR3 regions were amplified from RNA transcripts. For the first round of RT-PCR on the TCR CDR3, the HTBI primer set was used together with the Qiagen OneStep RT-PCR kit. Libraries were constructed in a second round of multiplex PCR, after which size selection and purification were carried out. The libraries were sequenced on an Illumina HiSeq2000 using paired-end 100 bp reads. The authors' analysis ran thus. SOAPnuke was used to process the raw data, with reads discarded if the reads contained adapters or uncalled bases, had a mean Phred below 15, or lacked an exact constant-primer or identifier match. COPE v1.2.5 was used to merge the high-quality paired reads, and each unique nucleotide sequence was defined as a clonotype. MiTCR v1.1 was used to align clonotypes to the IMGT TRBV, TRBD and TRBJ reference segments. The analysis included only V-J combinations with a frequency above 0.0001, which together covered 98% to 99.2% of the repertoires. A TCS score was defined as the ratio between F50 (clonal expansion) and ExV (chaos), using BLOSUM62-based TCRdist between CDR3 peptides within each V-J. Welch's t-statistics and random forest reduced some 510 V-J features to fewer than 15, which were used in a naive Bayes classifier (R e1071). The raw public reads went through TCRdb reprocessing: fastp at Q25, MiXCR clone calling, in-frame beta chains kept. Duplicate CDR3 protein sequences are folded into a single record with the most common DNA and genes. TCRdb's processing, not the study's, gives the V and J calls here. The sample yields about 530,000 distinct CDR3 sequences; under 20% were counted once. Of the sample, approximately 18% is held by the ten largest clones.

Moderately to severely active disease, a Clinical Activity Score of at least 3, a NOSPECS grade of at least 4, and a duration under 3 months were present in ophthalmopathy patients. Exclusion was applied to patients with uncontrolled infections, other autoimmune diseases, pregnancy or lactation. Diagnoses were established on the basis of clinical symptoms, serum thyroxine and TRAb, thyroid ultrasound, and orbital computed tomography. PBMCs were isolated from 7.5 to 10 ml of fresh peripheral blood by Ficoll-Paque density gradient centrifugation. Total RNA was extracted with Trizol reagent, and quality was checked on an Agilent 2100 Bioanalyzer. Deletion took 3 bases off V and 6 bases off J, with a span of 14 bases between the germline ends. CDR1 is given as KGHSH and CDR2 as LQKENI, both from the germline V gene. The CDR3 has 14 amino acids, counting the end cysteine and phenylalanine. The entry retains the CDR3 DNA only, 42 bases that are in frame from base 1.

The clonotype originates from a woman between 18 and 29 years old with Graves' ophthalmopathy. The chain links TRBV18 with TRBJ1-1; TRBD1 is possibly the D segment (5 matching bases). The sample comprised blood. Here the CDR3 is given as CASSPSGRGPEAFF. The DNA sequence reads TGTGCCAGCTCACCTTCGGGTCGGGGCCCTGAAGCTTTCTTT.